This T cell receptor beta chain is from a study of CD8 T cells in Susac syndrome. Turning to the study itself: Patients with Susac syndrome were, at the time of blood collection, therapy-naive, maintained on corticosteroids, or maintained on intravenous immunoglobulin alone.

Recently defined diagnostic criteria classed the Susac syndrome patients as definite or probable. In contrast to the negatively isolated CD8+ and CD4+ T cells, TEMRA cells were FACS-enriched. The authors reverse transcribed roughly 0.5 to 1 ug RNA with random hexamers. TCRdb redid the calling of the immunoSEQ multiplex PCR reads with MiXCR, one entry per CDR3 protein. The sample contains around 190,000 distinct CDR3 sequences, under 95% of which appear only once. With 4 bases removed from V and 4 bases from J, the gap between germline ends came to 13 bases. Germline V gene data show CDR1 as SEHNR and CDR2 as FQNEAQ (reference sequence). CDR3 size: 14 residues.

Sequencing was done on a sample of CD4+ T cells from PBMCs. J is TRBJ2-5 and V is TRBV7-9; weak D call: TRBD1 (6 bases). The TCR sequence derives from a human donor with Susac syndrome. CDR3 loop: CASSSQGFRETQYF. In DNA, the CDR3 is TGTGCCAGCAGCTCACAGGGATTTCGAGAGACCCAGTACTTC.